This T cell receptor (beta chain) derives from a study of blood T cells in healthy people across ages. Broader study findings: Long-lived and aged donors differed, with more naive CD4+ cells and higher diversity in the long-lived.

Next came a second PCR, run for about 6 to 11 cycles, which used a sample-barcoded 5' primer along with a J-beta primer mix. Each CDR3 protein gets one entry after TCRdb re-called the 5' RACE reads with MiXCR. The table has 1.5 million to 1.9 million distinct CDR3 sequences, 35% to 45% seen once. A note on this clonotype: Its antigen remains unknown.

The CDR3 runs to 16 residues. Per the germline V gene, CDR1 is SGHDN and CDR2 is FVKESK. The junction had 6 bases not matched to a gene; V was cut back by 5 bases and J by 2 bases. The receptor was derived from a woman aged 18-29 years in good health. Sequenced input: blood. The rearrangement joins TRBV14 to TRBJ2-1, with 10 bases matching TRBD2. CDR3 protein: CASSSSGSVPYNEQFF. For the CDR3, the DNA is TGTGCCAGCAGCTCTAGCGGGAGTGTCCCCTACAATGAGCAGTTCTTC.